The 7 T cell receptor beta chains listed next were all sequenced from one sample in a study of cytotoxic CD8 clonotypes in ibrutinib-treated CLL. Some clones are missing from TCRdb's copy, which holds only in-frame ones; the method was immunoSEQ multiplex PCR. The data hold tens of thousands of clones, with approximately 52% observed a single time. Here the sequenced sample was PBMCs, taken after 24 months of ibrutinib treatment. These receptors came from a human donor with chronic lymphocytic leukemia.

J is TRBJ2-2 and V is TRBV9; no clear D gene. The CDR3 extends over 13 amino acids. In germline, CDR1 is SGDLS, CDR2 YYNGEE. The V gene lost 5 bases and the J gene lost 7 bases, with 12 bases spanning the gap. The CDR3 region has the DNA TGTGCCAGCAGAGGAAATACGATCGGGGAGCTGTTTTTT. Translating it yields CASRGNTIGELFF.

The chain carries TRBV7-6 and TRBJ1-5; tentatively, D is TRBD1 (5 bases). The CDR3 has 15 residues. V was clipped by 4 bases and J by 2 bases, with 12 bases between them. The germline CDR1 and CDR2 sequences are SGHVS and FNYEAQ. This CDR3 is CASSSSGGGNQPQHF. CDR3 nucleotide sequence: TGTGCCAGCAGCTCGTCGGGGGGGGGCAATCAGCCCCAGCATTTT.

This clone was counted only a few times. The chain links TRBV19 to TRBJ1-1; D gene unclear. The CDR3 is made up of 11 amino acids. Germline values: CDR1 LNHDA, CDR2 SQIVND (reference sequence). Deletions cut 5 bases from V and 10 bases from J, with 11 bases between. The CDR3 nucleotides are TGTGCCAGTAGTGCAAGACCAGGAGCTTTCTTT. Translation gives CASSARPGAFF.

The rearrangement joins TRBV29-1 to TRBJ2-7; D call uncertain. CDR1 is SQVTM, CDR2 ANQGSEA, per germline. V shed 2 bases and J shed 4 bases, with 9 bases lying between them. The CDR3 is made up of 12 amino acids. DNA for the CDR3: TGCAGCGTTGAAAAGGGTGGGTACGAGCAGTACTTC. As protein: CSVEKGGYEQYF.

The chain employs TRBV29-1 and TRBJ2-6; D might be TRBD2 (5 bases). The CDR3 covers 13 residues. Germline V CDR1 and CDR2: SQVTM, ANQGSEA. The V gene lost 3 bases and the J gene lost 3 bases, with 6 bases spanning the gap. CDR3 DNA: TGCAGCGTTGACGGGGATGGGGCCAACGTCCTGACTTTC. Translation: CSVDGDGANVLTF.

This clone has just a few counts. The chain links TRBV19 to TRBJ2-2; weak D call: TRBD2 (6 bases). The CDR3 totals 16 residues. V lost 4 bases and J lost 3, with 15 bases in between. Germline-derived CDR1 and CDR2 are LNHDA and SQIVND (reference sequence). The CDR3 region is CASSSRWSSDTGELFF. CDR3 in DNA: TGTGCCAGTAGTAGCCGGTGGTCTAGCGACACCGGGGAGCTGTTTTTT.

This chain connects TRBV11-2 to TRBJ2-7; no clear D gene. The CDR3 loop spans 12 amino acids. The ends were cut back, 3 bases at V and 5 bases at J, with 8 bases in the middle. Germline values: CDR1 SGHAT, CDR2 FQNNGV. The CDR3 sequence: CASSFPSHEQYF. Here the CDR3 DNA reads TGTGCCAGCAGCTTCCCTTCCCACGAGCAGTACTTC.